This TCR beta chain was recorded in a study of tumor-infiltrating lymphocytes in oesophageal squamous cell carcinoma. TCRdb reprocessed the PCR reads via MiXCR and lists one record per CDR3 protein. Found here are 20,000 to 30,000 distinct CDR3 sequences, roughly 35% of them singletons; the top ten hold about a quarter. The CDR3 sequence is 17 residues long. Trimming left V 5 bases short and J 0 bases short, with 14 bases between. Looked up from germline, CDR1 is MNHNS and CDR2 is SASEGT. The J gene is TRBJ2-6, the V gene TRBV6-1; D may be TRBD1 (5 bases). The receptor was isolated from a male donor with esophageal squamous cell carcinoma. The sequencing input was esophageal tumor tissue. The CDR3 sequence: CASSYTQGFSGANVLTF. The CDR3 region has the DNA TGTGCCAGCAGTTACACTCAGGGCTTCTCTGGGGCCAACGTCCTGACTTTC.